A selection of T cell receptor beta chains follows, all from one sample in a study of glioma-infiltrating T cells. One entry per CDR3 protein, called by TCRdb with MiXCR from the multiplex PCR reads. Of about 140,000 distinct CDR3 sequences listed, about 39% are singletons. Sequencing used glioma tissue, nonneoplastic brain tissue, or PBMCs (not recorded which). Every receptor here comes from a human donor with low-grade glioma or glioblastoma, undergoing nonglioma brain surgery, or in good health (not recorded which). The CDR3 runs from the conserved cysteine through the conserved F or W. A D gene is named only where the DNA matches it firmly. Size is stated for part of the rows, as once, few or many counts, or as a class when the clone is expanded.

>TRBJ2-5|.|TRBV20-1|12|TRBD1
CSAWDSQETQYF
TGCAGTGCTTGGGACAGTCAAGAGACCCAGTACTTC
>TRBJ2-1|many|TRBV20-1|13|.
CSAVGRTNDEQFF
TGCAGTGCCGTCGGGAGAACAAACGATGAGCAGTTCTTC
>TRBJ1-2|few|TRBV10-3|13|.
CAISGNENYGYTF
TGTGCCATCAGTGGAAATGAAAACTATGGCTACACCTTC
>TRBJ1-1|few|TRBV6-6|15|.
CASSYGGGWDTEAFF
TGTGCCAGCAGTTACGGTGGAGGGTGGGACACTGAAGCTTTCTTT
>TRBJ2-1|.|TRBV4-3|17|.
CASSQDGFGNGYNEQFF
TGCGCCAGCAGCCAAGACGGTTTCGGGAACGGGTACAATGAGCAGTTCTTC
>TRBJ2-7|.|TRBV6-2/TRBV6-3|15|.
CASSYEVAATYEQYF
TGTGCCAGCAGTTATGAGGTAGCGGCTACCTACGAGCAGTACTTC
>TRBJ1-6|.|TRBV20-1|15|.
CSATQESVYNSPLHF
TGCAGTGCTACCCAGGAATCGGTTTATAATTCACCCCTCCACTTT
>TRBJ2-7|many|TRBV4-3|15|TRBD1
CASSQGWTGGYEQYF
TGCGCCAGCAGCCAAGGCTGGACAGGGGGCTACGAGCAGTACTTC
>TRBJ2-1|.|TRBV6-1|16|TRBD2
CASRPGTSGSSNEQFF
TGTGCCAGCAGGCCCGGGACTAGCGGGAGTAGTAATGAGCAGTTCTTC
>TRBJ2-3|.|TRBV27|17|TRBD2
CASSRGFLGRVTDTQYF
TGTGCCAGCAGTAGGGGCTTCCTCGGGAGGGTCACAGATACGCAGTATTTT
>TRBJ1-6|few|TRBV7-8|14|.
CASSLAPGNSPLHF
TGTGCCAGCAGCTTAGCACCCGGGAATTCACCCCTCCACTTT
>TRBJ1-1|.|TRBV20-1|13|.
CSATIPGTTEAFF
TGCAGTGCTACTATACCAGGGACCACTGAAGCTTTCTTT
>TRBJ1-2|few|TRBV6-1|13|TRBD1
CASSDGQAYGYTF
TGTGCCAGCAGCGACGGACAGGCCTATGGCTACACCTTC
>TRBJ1-4|.|TRBV28|13|.
CASSLYGNEKLFF
TGTGCCAGCAGTTTATACGGAAATGAAAAACTGTTTTTT
>TRBJ2-7|.|TRBV6-1|12|.
CASSGQTYEQYF
TGTGCCAGCAGTGGGCAGACCTACGAGCAGTACTTC
>TRBJ2-7|once|TRBV6-4|18|TRBD1
CASSDSRTGGDRDYEQYF
TGTGCCAGCAGTGATTCCCGGACAGGGGGTGACAGGGACTACGAGCAGTACTTC
>TRBJ2-3|few|TRBV7-2|15|.
CASSLLQASTDTQYF
TGTGCCAGCAGCTTATTGCAGGCGAGCACAGATACGCAGTATTTT
>TRBJ1-5|many|TRBV7-2|15|.
CASSWTGRGNQPQHF
TGTGCCAGCAGCTGGACGGGCAGGGGCAATCAGCCCCAGCATTTT
>TRBJ2-1|.|TRBV27|15|.
CASRSLGGGYNEQFF
TGTGCCAGCAGATCTCTGGGGGGAGGATACAATGAGCAGTTCTTC
>TRBJ2-1|.|TRBV10-1|15|.
CASSEGMGEYNEQFF
TGCGCCAGCAGCGAGGGGATGGGGGAATACAATGAGCAGTTCTTC
>TRBJ2-1|few|TRBV7-3|13|.
CASSLDHYNEQFF
TGTGCCAGCAGCCTGGATCACTACAATGAGCAGTTCTTC
>TRBJ1-5|many|TRBV6-1|14|.
CASNMEGPNQPQHF
TGTGCCAGCAATATGGAGGGTCCCAATCAGCCCCAGCATTTT
>TRBJ2-3|.|TRBV2|13|.
CAGRDESTDTQYF
TGTGCCGGCCGGGACGAAAGCACAGATACGCAGTATTTT
>TRBJ2-1|few|TRBV4-3|15|.
CASSQDRGAYNEQFF
TGCGCCAGCAGCCAAGATAGGGGGGCCTACAATGAGCAGTTCTTC
>TRBJ1-1|few|TRBV6-2/TRBV6-3|12|.
CASSSSRVEAFF
TGTGCCAGCAGTAGCTCCAGAGTTGAAGCTTTCTTT
>TRBJ2-5|.|TRBV6-1|14|.
CASTTVRGRETQYF
TGTGCCAGCACCACAGTGAGGGGACGGGAGACCCAGTACTTC
>TRBJ2-1|few|TRBV27|12|.
CASSSPAREQFF
TGTGCCAGCAGTTCCCCGGCGCGTGAGCAGTTCTTC
>TRBJ2-5|few|TRBV20-1|14|.
CSAIPNSDQETQYF
TGCAGTGCTATCCCAAATAGCGACCAAGAGACCCAGTACTTC
>TRBJ2-5|few|TRBV24-1|13|.
CATSDGAEETQYF
TGTGCCACCAGTGATGGAGCAGAAGAGACCCAGTACTTC
>TRBJ2-2|.|TRBV27|13|.
CARKGSWYGELFF
TGTGCCAGAAAGGGCAGTTGGTACGGGGAGCTGTTTTTT
>TRBJ2-2|.|TRBV6-1|13|.
CASSSSRAGELFF
TGTGCCAGCAGTTCCAGTAGGGCCGGGGAGCTGTTTTTT
>TRBJ1-1|.|TRBV20-1|12|.
CSAIDEGTEAFF
TGCAGTGCTATCGACGAGGGCACTGAAGCTTTCTTT
>TRBJ1-1|.|TRBV29-1|12|.
CSVNTFETEAFF
TGCAGCGTAAATACTTTCGAAACTGAAGCTTTCTTT
>TRBJ2-7|.|TRBV19|15|TRBD1
CASRWTGNPSYEQYF
TGTGCCAGTAGGTGGACAGGGAATCCGTCCTACGAGCAGTACTTC
>TRBJ2-7|.|TRBV29-1|12|.
CSVVQSSYEQYF
TGCAGCGTTGTACAGTCCTCCTACGAGCAGTACTTC
>TRBJ1-3|.|TRBV12-3/TRBV12-4|14|.
CASSIRDKRNTIYF
TGTGCCAGCAGTATCCGGGACAAAAGAAACACCATATATTTT
>TRBJ2-1|.|TRBV20-1|14|.
CSALSRGAVYEQFF
TGCAGTGCCCTCAGCCGGGGGGCAGTCTATGAGCAGTTCTTC
>TRBJ2-7|.|TRBV7-8|13|.
CARSLGRISEQYF
TGTGCCCGCAGCTTAGGGAGGATAAGCGAGCAGTACTTC
>TRBJ2-7|few|TRBV27|14|TRBD1
CASSPRDRGYEQYF
TGTGCCAGCAGTCCCCGGGACAGGGGGTACGAGCAGTACTTC
>TRBJ1-1|.|TRBV4-1|14|TRBD1
CASSPRDRETEAFF
TGCGCCAGCAGCCCGCGGGACAGGGAGACTGAAGCTTTCTTT
>TRBJ1-6|.|TRBV27|15|.
CASSLNRAGGSPLHF
TGTGCCAGCAGTCTAAACAGGGCTGGAGGATCACCCCTCCACTTT
>TRBJ1-5|.|TRBV20-1|13|.
CSAAGASNQPQHF
TGCAGTGCTGCAGGGGCTAGCAATCAGCCCCAGCATTTT
>TRBJ2-7|.|TRBV4-1|16|TRBD1
CASSQARTGYSYEQYF
TGCGCCAGCAGCCAAGCCCGGACAGGGTATTCCTACGAGCAGTACTTC
>TRBJ1-1|once|TRBV2|13|.
CASAIGIRTEAFF
TGTGCCAGCGCCATAGGTATTCGCACTGAAGCTTTCTTT
>TRBJ1-6|.|TRBV7-6|13|.
CASSRETNSPLHF
TGTGCCAGCAGCAGAGAGACAAATTCACCCCTCCACTTT
>TRBJ2-3|few|TRBV20-1|15|TRBD1
CSAKIGTGWTDTQYF
TGCAGTGCTAAAATAGGGACAGGGTGGACAGATACGCAGTATTTT
>TRBJ2-5|few|TRBV3-1|14|TRBD2
CASRLTSVQETQYF
TGTGCCAGCAGGCTTACTAGCGTCCAAGAGACCCAGTACTTC
>TRBJ2-1|.|TRBV6-5|13|.
CASSYPSYNEQFF
TGTGCCAGCAGTTACCCCTCTTACAATGAGCAGTTCTTC
>TRBJ2-1|.|TRBV28|16|TRBD2
CASSLTSGRGRNEQFF
TGTGCCAGCAGTTTAACAAGCGGGAGGGGGAGGAATGAGCAGTTCTTC
>TRBJ1-5|.|TRBV4-1|15|.
CASSQDGGSNQPQHF
TGCGCCAGCAGCCAAGACGGAGGGTCCAATCAGCCCCAGCATTTT
>TRBJ2-3|.|TRBV6-1|16|TRBD1
CASSEVATGRADTQYF
TGTGCCAGCAGTGAAGTGGCGACAGGGCGGGCAGATACGCAGTATTTT
>TRBJ2-2|.|TRBV20-1|16|TRBD2
CSARGGVAGVTGELFF
TGCAGTGCTAGAGGTGGAGTAGCGGGAGTAACCGGGGAGCTGTTTTTT